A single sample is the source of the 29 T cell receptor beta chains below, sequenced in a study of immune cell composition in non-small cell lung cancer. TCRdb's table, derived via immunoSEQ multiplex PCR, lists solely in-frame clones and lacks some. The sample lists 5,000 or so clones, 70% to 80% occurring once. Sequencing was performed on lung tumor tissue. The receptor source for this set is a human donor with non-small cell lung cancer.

In nucleotides, the CDR3 is TGCGCCAGCAGCCAAGATAGGGGGACCCAACAAGAGACCCAGTACTTC. Translating gives CASSQDRGTQQETQYF. The chain combines TRBV4-1 with TRBJ2-5; a possible D gene is TRBD1 (6 bases). Looked up from germline, CDR1 is MGHRA and CDR2 is YSYEKL. V shed 0 bases and J shed 2 bases, with 13 bases lying between them. This CDR3 region has 16 residues.

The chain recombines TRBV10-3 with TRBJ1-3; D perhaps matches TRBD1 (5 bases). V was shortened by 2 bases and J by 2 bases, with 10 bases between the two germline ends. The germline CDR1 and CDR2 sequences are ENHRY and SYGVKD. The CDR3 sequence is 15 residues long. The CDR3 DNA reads TGTGCCATCAGTGAGGCGGGGGGAGCTGGAAACACCATATATTTT. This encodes CAISEAGGAGNTIYF.

The CDR3 sequence: CASSWGTGGYGYTF. As DNA, the CDR3 is TGCGCCAGCAGCTGGGGGACAGGGGGCTATGGCTACACCTTC. V is TRBV5-1 and J is TRBJ1-2; TRBD1 matches at 11 bases. The CDR3 sequence is 14 residues long. Trimming cost V 3 bases and J 4 bases; bases outside gene matches: 2. From germline, CDR1 is SGHRS and CDR2 YFSETQ.

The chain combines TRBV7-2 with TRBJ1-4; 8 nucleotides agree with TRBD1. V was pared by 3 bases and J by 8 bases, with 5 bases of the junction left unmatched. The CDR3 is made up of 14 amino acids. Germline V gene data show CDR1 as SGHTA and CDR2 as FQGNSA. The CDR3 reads CASSFTGGREKLFF. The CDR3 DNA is TGTGCCAGCAGCTTTACAGGGGGGAGGGAAAAACTGTTTTTT.

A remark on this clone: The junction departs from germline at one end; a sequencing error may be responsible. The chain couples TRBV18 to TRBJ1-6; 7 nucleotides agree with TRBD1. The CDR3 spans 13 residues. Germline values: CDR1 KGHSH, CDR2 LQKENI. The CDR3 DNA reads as TGTGCCAGCTCACCACCGGGACAGTCGAACCTGGACTTT. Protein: CASSPPGQSNLDF.

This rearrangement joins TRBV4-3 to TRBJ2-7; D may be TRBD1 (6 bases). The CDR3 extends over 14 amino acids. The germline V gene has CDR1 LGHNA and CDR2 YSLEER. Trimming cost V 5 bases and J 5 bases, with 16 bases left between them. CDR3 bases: TGCGCCAGCAGCTATACCGGACAGAAGAACGAGCAGTACTTC. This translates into CASSYTGQKNEQYF.

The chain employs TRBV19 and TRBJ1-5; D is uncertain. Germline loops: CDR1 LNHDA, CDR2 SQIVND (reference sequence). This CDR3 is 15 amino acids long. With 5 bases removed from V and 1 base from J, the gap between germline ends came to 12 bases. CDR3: CASSVDWVSNQPQHF. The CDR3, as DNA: TGTGCCAGTAGTGTTGACTGGGTAAGCAATCAGCCCCAGCATTTT.

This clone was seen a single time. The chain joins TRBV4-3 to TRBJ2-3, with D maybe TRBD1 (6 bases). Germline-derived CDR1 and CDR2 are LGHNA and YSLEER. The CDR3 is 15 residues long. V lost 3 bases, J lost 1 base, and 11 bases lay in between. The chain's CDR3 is CASSHGQQGTDTQYF. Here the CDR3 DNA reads TGCGCCAGCAGCCACGGACAGCAAGGCACAGATACGCAGTATTTT.

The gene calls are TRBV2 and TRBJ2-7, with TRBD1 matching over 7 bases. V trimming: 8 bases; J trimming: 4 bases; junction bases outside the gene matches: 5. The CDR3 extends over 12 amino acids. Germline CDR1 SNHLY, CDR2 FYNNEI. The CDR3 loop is CASWGQIYEQYF. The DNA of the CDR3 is TGTGCCAGCTGGGGACAGATTTACGAGCAGTACTTC.

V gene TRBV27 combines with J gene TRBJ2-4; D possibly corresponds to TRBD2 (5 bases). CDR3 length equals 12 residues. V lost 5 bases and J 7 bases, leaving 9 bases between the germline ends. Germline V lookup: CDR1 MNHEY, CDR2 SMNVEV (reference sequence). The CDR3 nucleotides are TGTGCCAGCAGTCCTAGCCCCAACATTCAGTACTTC. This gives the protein CASSPSPNIQYF.

For the CDR3, the DNA is TGCGCCAGCAGCTTGTTTGGGGGGGCATCAAATGAGCAGTTCTTC. It codes for CASSLFGGASNEQFF. The rearrangement uses TRBV5-1 and TRBJ2-1, with D maybe TRBD2 (7 bases). The ends were cut back, 1 base at V and 7 bases at J, with 15 bases in the middle. The CDR3 contains 15 residues. CDR1 and CDR2 (germline): SGHRS, YFSETQ.

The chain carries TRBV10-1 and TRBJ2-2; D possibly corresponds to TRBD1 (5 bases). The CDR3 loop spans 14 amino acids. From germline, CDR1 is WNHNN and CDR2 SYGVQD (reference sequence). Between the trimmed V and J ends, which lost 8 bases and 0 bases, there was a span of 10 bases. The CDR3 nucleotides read TGCGCCAGCTCCGACAGTCCGAACACCGGGGAGCTGTTTTTT. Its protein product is CASSDSPNTGELFF.

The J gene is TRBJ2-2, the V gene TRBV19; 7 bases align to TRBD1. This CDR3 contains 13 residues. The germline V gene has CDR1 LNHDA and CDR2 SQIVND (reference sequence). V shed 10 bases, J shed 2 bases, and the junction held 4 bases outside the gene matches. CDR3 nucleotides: TGTGCCACCCGACAGGGTAACACCGGGGAGCTGTTTTTT. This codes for CATRQGNTGELFF.

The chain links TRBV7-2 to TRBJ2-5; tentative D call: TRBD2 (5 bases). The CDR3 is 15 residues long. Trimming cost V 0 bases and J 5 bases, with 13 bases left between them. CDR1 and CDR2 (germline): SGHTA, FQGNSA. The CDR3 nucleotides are TGTGCCAGCAGCTTAGCGTGGGGAGTAGGGGAGACCCAGTACTTC. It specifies CASSLAWGVGETQYF.

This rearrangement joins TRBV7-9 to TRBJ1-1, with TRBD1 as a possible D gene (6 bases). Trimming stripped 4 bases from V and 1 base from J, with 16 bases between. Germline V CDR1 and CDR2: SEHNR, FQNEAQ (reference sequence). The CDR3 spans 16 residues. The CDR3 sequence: CASSSPLGTQNTEAFF. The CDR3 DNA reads TGTGCCAGCAGCTCTCCCCTGGGGACACAGAACACTGAAGCTTTCTTT.

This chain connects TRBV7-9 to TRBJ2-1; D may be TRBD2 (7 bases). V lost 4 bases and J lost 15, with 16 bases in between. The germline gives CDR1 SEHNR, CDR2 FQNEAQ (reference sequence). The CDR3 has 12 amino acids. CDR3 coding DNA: TGTGCCAGCAGCTCCGGGGAGGGGGATCTGTTCTTC. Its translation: CASSSGEGDLFF.

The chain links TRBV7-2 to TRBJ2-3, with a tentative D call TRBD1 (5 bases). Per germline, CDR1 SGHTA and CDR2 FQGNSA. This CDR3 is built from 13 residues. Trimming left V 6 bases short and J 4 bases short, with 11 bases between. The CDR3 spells CASRGRAADTQYF. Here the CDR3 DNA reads TGTGCCAGCAGGGGCAGGGCGGCAGATACGCAGTATTTT.

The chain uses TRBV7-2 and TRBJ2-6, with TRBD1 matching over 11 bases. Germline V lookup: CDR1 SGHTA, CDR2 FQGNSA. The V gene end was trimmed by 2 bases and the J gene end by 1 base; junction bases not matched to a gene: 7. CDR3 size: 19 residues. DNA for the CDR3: TGTGCCAGCAGCTTAAGGTGGACAGGGGGCGTATCTGGGGCCAACGTCCTGACTTTC. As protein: CASSLRWTGGVSGANVLTF.

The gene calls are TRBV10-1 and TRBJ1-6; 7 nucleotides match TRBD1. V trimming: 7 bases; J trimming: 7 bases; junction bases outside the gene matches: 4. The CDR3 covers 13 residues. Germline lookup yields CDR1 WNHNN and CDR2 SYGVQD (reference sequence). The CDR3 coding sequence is TGCGCCAGCATGAGGGACAGAAATTCACCCCTCCACTTT. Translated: CASMRDRNSPLHF.

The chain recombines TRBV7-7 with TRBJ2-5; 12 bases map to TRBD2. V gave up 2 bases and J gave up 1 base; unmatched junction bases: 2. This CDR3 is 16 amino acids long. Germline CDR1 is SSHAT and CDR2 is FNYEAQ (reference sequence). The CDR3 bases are TGTGCCAGCAGCTTATTGGGACTAGCGGGCCAAGAGACCCAGTACTTC. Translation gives CASSLLGLAGQETQYF.

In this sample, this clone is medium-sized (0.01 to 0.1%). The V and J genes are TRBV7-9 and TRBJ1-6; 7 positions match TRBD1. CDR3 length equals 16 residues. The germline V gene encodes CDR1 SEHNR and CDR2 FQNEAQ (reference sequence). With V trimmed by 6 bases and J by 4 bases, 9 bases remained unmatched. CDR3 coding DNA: TGTGCCAGCAGGCCCAGGGGGTTGCGGTATAATTCACCCCTCCACTTT. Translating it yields CASRPRGLRYNSPLHF.

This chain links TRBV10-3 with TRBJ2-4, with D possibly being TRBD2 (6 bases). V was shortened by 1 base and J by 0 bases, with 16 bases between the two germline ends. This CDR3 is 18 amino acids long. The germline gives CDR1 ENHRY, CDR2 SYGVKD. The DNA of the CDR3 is TGTGCCATCAGTGAGTTCCGGGACTTCTCTGCAGCCAAAAACATTCAGTACTTC. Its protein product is CAISEFRDFSAAKNIQYF.

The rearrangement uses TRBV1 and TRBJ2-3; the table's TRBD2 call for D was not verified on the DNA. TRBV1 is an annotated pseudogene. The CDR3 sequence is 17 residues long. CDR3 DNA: TGCACCAGCACCGCTCGGACTAGCGGGGGGGCCCCAGATACGCAGTATTTT. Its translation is CTSTARTSGGAPDTQYF.

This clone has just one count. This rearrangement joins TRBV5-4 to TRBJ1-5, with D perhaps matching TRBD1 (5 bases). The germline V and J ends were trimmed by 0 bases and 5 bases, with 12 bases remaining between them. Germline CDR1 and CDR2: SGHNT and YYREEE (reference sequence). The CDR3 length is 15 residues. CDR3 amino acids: CASSLEPGMDQPQHF. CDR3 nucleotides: TGTGCCAGCAGCTTGGAACCAGGGATGGATCAGCCCCAGCATTTT.

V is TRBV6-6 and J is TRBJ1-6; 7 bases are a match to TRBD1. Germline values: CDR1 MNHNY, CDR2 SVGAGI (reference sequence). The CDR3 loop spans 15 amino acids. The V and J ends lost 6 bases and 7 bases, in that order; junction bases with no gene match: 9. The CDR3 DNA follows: TGTGCCAGCAGACCTCACGACAGGGACAATTCACCCCTCCACTTT. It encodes CASRPHDRDNSPLHF.

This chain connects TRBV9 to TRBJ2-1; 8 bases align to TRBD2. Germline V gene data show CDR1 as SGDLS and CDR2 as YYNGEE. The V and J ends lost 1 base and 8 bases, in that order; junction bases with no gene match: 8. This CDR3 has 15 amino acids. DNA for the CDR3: TGTGCCAGCAGCGTACAAGCGGGGGCCCGGGATGAGCAGTTCTTC. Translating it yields CASSVQAGARDEQFF. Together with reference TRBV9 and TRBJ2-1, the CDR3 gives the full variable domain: DSGVTQTPKHLITATGQRVTLRCSPRSGDLSVYWYQQSLDQGLQFLIQYYNGEERAKGNILERFSAQQFPDLHSELNLSSLELGDSALYFCASSVQAGARDEQFFGPGTRLTVL.

CDR3 protein: CASSPNQRDGRNEQFF. The CDR3, as DNA: TGTGCCAGCAGCCCGAATCAGCGGGACGGGCGTAATGAGCAGTTCTTC. V usage is TRBV7-9 and J usage is TRBJ2-1; 7 bases align to TRBD2. Germline V gene sequence: CDR1 SEHNR, CDR2 FQNEAQ (reference sequence). This CDR3 is 16 amino acids long. The V gene end was trimmed by 5 bases and the J gene end by 7 bases; junction bases not matched to a gene: 14. The whole variable domain, remainder taken from reference TRBV7-9 and TRBJ2-1, is DTGVSQNPRHKITKRGQNVTFRCDPISEHNRLYWYRQTLGQGPEFLTYFQNEAQLEKSRLLSDRFSAERPKGSFSTLEIQRTEQGDSAMYLCASSPNQRDGRNEQFFGPGTRLTVL.

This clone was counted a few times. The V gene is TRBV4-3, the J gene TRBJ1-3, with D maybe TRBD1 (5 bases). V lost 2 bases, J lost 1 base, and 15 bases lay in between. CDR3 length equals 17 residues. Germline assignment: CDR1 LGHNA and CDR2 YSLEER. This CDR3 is CASSQYTRDISGNTIYF. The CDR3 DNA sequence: TGCGCCAGCAGCCAATATACCAGGGATATTTCTGGAAACACCATATATTTT.

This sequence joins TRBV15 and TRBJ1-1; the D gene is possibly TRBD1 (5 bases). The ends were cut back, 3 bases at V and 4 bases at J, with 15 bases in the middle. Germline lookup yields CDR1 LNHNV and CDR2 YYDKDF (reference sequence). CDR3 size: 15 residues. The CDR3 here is CATSRWAGGVTEAFF. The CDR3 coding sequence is TGTGCCACCAGCAGGTGGGCCGGGGGGGTCACTGAAGCTTTCTTT.